This record looks at one T cell receptor beta chain sequence and its context. Its cognate antigen has yet to be identified. No base-level quality is on record; no much larger clone is a single base apart. The sample originates from a study of vaccination and CD4 T cells after COVID-19 (dated by TCRdb to about 2022). Context from the whole study: SARS-CoV-2 positivity had been established in the convalescent patients by nasal swab PCR, and mild disease was recorded in several of these patients and severe disease in one. The convalescent cohort comprised six males and four females, including two Hispanic individuals, seven Caucasians, two Asians and one multiracial person. Overlapping spike peptide pools from SARS-CoV-2 and from the common cold coronaviruses HCoV-NL63, HCoV-OC43 and HCoV-229E were used as culture stimuli. In roughly eleven COVID-19 convalescent patients and a few infection-naive healthy vaccine recipients, the spike-specific CD4+ TCR repertoire before mRNA vaccination was compared with the repertoire after mRNA vaccination. Two doses of either the Pfizer-BioNTech BNT162b2 vaccine (n=8) or the Moderna mRNA-1273 vaccine (n=2) were administered to participants. As controls, cultures received a CEFX viral epitope pool (the positive control), an HIV-1 Nef peptide pool (the negative control), or no peptide at all. Post-COVID blood samples were collected from convalescent patients a median of around 100 days after diagnosis, with a range of roughly 30 to 170 days. The time from the second vaccine dose to post-vaccine blood sampling had a median of roughly 70 days and ranged from about 14 to 250 days.

Including cysteine and phenylalanine, the CDR3 has 16 amino acids. Left in the record is the CDR3 DNA by itself, 48 bases read in frame from the first base. Based on the germline V gene, the CDR1 and CDR2 sequences are MDHEN and SYDVKM. V is cut back by 5 bases and J by 6 bases, with 14 bases in the junction unmatched. The full study reports these points: The study included relatively few convalescent patients and did not analyze early timepoints after natural infection. The median count of SARS-CoV-2-reactive clonotypes went up from around 21 after infection to 30 to 40 after vaccination, although the change was not significant. Among convalescent patients, a median around 83% of the SARS-CoV-2-reactive clones seen after vaccination appeared only after vaccination, which suggests priming specific to the vaccine. In convalescent patients, nearly all vaccine-specific clones (304 of 307) were found to be mono-reactive for SARS-CoV-2 spike rather than cross-reactive with common cold coronaviruses.

Libraries were made using PCR. At the Johns Hopkins FTIC core, DNA from the cultured CD4+ T cells underwent TCR sequencing with the Oncomine TCR Beta short-read assay. The QIAamp micro DNA kit was used to extract genomic DNA from the cultured CD4+ T cells. Oncomine TCR Beta libraries made from cultured CD4+ T cells were pooled using unique dual indexes and sequenced on an Illumina iSeq 100. The study's own analysis went as follows. Non-productive sequences were removed, and CDR3s that did not start with C, did not end with F or W, or were shorter than 7 amino acids were discarded. Antigen-specific clonotypes were identified with the MANAFEST web application by comparing peptide-stimulated wells with reference and other culture wells. Positive clones required FDR below 0.05, an odds ratio above 5, and productive frequency above 0.1% in at least two of three replicate wells. A clonotype counted as cross-reactive if it showed significant expansion both in the SARS-CoV-2 spike wells and in at least one common cold coronavirus spike condition. CDR3 homology was assessed with Levenshtein distances (stringdist) and unrooted phylogenetic trees (ape) in R version 3.6.1. TCRdb cleaned the public reads at Q25 with fastp, built clones with MiXCR and kept in-frame beta chains. Each CDR3 protein gets just one entry, which takes the most common genes and DNA from the rows behind it. TCRdb's processing, not the authors' own work, is the source of the V and J calls. This sample has roughly 9,500 distinct CDR3 sequences in its table, and roughly three fifths of those were observed once. Clones ranked in the top ten supply more than 20% of the sample.

What this sample's treatment or condition label stands for: roughly 11-day PBMC culture with coronavirus spike peptide pools or control peptides (ViraFEST assay). To expand antigen-specific T cells with peptide pools and then pick out the expanded clonotypes through TCR sequencing, the study relied on the ViraFEST assay. Positive SARS-CoV-2 PCR tests in the convalescent patients dated from March to December 2020, before Alpha, Beta and Delta variants emerged in the United States. Each well held roughly 2 million PBMCs cultured in IMDM containing around 5% human AB serum and 9 to 10 IU/ml IL-2, with 8.5 to 10 ug/ml peptide pools added. On days 3 and 7, half of the culture medium was replaced with fresh IL-2-containing medium. CD4+ T cells were isolated after 10 days of culture through negative selection using the EasySep CD4+ T cell isolation kit. PBMCs were separated from whole blood using Ficoll-Paque Plus gradient centrifugation and then either used fresh or cryopreserved at -140C. In general, triplicate wells were set up for every culture condition.

The rearrangement joined TRBV28 to TRBJ2-7, with 9 bases in between that match TRBD2. This TCR was recovered from a human donor who had recovered from COVID-19. Sample: CD4+ T cells from blood, cultured in vitro. The nucleotide sequence is given as TGTGCCAGCAGTCCGCGGGGGGGAGGGAAGGTCGGCGAGCAGTACTTC. It translates as CASSPRGGGKVGEQYF. Reference TRBV28 and TRBJ2-7 proteins supply the regions before and after the CDR3; the full variable domain is: DVKVTQSSRYLVKRTGEKVFLECVQDMDHENMFWYRQDPGLGLRLIYFSYDVKMKEKGDIPEGYSVSREKKERFSLILESASTNQTSMYLCASSPRGGGKVGEQYFGPGTRLTVT.